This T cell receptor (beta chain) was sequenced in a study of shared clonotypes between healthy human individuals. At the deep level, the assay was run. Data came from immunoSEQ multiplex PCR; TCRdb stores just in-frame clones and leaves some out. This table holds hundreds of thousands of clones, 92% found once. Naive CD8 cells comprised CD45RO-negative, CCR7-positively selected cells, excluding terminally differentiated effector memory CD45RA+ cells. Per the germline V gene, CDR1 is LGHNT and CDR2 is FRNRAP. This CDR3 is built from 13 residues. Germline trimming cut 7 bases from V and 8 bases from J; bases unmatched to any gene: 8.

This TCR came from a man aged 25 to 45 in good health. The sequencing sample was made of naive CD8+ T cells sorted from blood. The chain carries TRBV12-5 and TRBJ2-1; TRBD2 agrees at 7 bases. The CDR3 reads CASAKYGGDEQFF. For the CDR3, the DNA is TGTGCTAGTGCCAAATATGGGGGGGATGAGCAGTTCTTC.